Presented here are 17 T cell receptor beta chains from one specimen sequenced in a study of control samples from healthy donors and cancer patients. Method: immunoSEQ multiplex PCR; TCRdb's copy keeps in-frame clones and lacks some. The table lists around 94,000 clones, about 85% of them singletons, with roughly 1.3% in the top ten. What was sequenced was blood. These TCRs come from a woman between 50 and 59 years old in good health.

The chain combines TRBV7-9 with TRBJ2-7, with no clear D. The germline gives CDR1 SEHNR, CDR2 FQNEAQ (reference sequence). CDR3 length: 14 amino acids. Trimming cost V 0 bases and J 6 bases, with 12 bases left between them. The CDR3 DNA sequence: TGTGCCAGCAGCTTAGCCCTTGGACCCGTCGAGCAGTACTTC. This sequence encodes CASSLALGPVEQYF.

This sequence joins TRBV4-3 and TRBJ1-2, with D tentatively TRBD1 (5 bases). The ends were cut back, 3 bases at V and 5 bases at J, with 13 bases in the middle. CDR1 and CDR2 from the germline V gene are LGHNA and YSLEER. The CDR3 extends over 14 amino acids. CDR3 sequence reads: CASSHRPGRYGYTF. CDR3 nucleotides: TGCGCCAGCAGCCATCGACCGGGACGATATGGCTACACCTTC.

CDR3 in DNA: TGTGCCAGTAGTCCCCTTCCGGGGACCTATGGCTACACCTTC. Residues: CASSPLPGTYGYTF. The chain joins TRBV19 to TRBJ1-2; D perhaps matches TRBD1 (5 bases). Germline V gene data show CDR1 as LNHDA and CDR2 as SQIVND (reference sequence). The CDR3 has 14 residues. Trimming took 5 bases from V and 4 from J, leaving 14 bases between them. Together with reference TRBV19 and TRBJ1-2, the CDR3 gives the full variable domain: DGGITQSPKYLFRKEGQNVTLSCEQNLNHDAMYWYRQDPGQGLRLIYYSQIVNDFQKGDIAEGYSVSREKKESFPLTVTSAQKNPTAFYLCASSPLPGTYGYTFGSGTRLTVV.

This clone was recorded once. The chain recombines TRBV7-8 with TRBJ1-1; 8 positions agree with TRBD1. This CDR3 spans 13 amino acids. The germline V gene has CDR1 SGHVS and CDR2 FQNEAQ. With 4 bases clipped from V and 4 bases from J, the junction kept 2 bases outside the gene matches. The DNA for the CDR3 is TGTGCCAGCAGCTCGGGACAGGCCACTGAAGCTTTCTTT. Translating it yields CASSSGQATEAFF.

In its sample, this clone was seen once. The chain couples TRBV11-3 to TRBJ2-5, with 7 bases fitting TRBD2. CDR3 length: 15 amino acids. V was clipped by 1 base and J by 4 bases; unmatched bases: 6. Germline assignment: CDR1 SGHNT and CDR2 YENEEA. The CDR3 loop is CASSLGGGSGETQYF. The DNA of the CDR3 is TGTGCCAGCAGCTTAGGGGGCGGGAGCGGAGAGACCCAGTACTTC. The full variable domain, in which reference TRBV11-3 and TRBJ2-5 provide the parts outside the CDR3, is EAGVVQSPRYKIIEKKQPVAFWCNPISGHNTLYWYLQNLGQGPELLIRYENEEAVDDSQLPKDRFSAERLKGVDSTLKIQPAELGDSAVYLCASSLGGGSGETQYFGPGTRLLVL.

Written as DNA, the CDR3 is TGTGCCAGCAGTTACTCGAATTTCTTCGGCCCTCCCGAGCAGTACTTC. Translating gives CASSYSNFFGPPEQYF. The chain combines TRBV6-2 or TRBV6-3 with TRBJ2-7, with D unresolved. CDR1 is MNHEY, CDR2 SVGEGT, per germline. Trimming pared 0 bases from V and 6 bases from J, leaving 18 bases between. The CDR3 covers 16 residues.

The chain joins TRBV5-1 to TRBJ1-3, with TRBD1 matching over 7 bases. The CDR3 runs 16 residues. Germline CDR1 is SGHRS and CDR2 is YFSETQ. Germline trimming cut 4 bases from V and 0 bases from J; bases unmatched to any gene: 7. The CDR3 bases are TGCGCCAGCAGCATTGGGACAGTAGACTCTGGAAACACCATATATTTT. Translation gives CASSIGTVDSGNTIYF.

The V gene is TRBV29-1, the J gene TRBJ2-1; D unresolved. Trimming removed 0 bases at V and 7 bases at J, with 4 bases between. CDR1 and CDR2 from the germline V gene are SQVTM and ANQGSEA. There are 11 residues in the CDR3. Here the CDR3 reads CSVEEGNEQFF. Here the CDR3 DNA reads TGCAGCGTTGAAGAGGGGAATGAGCAGTTCTTC.

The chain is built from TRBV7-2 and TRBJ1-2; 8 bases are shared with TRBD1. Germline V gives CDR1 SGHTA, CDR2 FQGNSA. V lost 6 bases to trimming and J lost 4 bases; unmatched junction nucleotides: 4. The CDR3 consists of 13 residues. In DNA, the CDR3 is TGTGCCAGCAGGCCGACAGGGGTCTATGGCTACACCTTC. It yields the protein CASRPTGVYGYTF.

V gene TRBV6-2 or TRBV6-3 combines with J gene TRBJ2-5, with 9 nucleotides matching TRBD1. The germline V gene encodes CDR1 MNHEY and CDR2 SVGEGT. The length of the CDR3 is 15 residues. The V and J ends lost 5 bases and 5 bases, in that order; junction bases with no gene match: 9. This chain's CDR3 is CASSPGQGIRETQYF. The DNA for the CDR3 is TGTGCCAGCAGTCCAGGACAGGGGATAAGGGAGACCCAGTACTTC.

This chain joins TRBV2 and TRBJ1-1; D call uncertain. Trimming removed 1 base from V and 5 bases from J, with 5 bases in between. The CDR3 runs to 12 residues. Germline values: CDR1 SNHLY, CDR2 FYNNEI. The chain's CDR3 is CASSEERTEAFF. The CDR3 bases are TGTGCCAGCAGTGAAGAGCGGACTGAAGCTTTCTTT.

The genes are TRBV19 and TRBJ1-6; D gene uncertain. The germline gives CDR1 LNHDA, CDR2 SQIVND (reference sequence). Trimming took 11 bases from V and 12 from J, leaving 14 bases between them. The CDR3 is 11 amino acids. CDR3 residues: CARGRQVPLHF. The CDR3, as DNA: TGTGCCCGCGGCAGGCAGGTACCCCTCCACTTT. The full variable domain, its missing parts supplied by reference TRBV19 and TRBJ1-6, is DGGITQSPKYLFRKEGQNVTLSCEQNLNHDAMYWYRQDPGQGLRLIYYSQIVNDFQKGDIAEGYSVSREKKESFPLTVTSAQKNPTAFYLCARGRQVPLHFGNGTRLTVT.

The CDR3 spells CASRDTGRSIYEQYF. The CDR3 nucleotides are TGTGCCAGCAGAGATACTGGACGGAGCATCTACGAGCAGTACTTC. The chain joins TRBV7-2 to TRBJ2-7; the D is unclear. Germline V gene sequence: CDR1 SGHTA, CDR2 FQGNSA. There are 15 residues in the CDR3. The V and J ends lost 6 bases and 3 bases respectively, with 18 bases between them.

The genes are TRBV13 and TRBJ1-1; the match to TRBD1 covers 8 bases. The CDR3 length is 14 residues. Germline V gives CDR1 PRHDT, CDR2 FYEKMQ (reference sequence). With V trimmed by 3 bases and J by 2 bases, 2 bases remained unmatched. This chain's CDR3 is CASSFDRGNTEAFF. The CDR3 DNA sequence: TGTGCCAGCAGCTTCGACAGGGGTAACACTGAAGCTTTCTTT.

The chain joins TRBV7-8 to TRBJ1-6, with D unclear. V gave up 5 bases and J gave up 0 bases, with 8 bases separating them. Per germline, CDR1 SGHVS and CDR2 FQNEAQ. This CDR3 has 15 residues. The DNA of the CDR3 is TGTGCCAGCAGCCCCTGGGCCTCCTATAATTCACCCCTCCACTTT. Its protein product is CASSPWASYNSPLHF. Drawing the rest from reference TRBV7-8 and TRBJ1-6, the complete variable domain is GAGVSQSPRYKVAKRGQDVALRCDPISGHVSLFWYQQALGQGPEFLTYFQNEAQLDKSGLPSDRFFAERPEGSVSTLKIQRTQQEDSAVYLCASSPWASYNSPLHFGNGTRLTVT.

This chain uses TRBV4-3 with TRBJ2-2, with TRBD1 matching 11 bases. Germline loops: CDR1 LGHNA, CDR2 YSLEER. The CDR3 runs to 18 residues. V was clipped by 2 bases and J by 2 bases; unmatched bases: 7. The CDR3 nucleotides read TGCGCCAGCAGCCAATCTCCCCGGACAGGGGGCAACACCGGGGAGCTGTTTTTT. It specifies CASSQSPRTGGNTGELFF.

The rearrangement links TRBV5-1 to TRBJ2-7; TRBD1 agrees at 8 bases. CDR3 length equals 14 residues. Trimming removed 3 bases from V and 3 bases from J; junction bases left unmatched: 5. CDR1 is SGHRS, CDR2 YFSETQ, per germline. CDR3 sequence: CASSSDRGNYEQYF. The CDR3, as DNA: TGCGCCAGCAGCTCTGACAGGGGCAACTACGAGCAGTACTTC.